Following are 18 T cell receptor beta chains from one sample sequenced in a study of PD-1 blockade in classical Hodgkin lymphoma. Noted time point: cycle 4 day 1 (C4D1), after around six weeks of nivolumab. Every patient had relapsed following autologous stem cell transplantation, and cohorts differed in brentuximab vedotin exposure. Sequenced by immunoSEQ multiplex PCR; TCRdb stores in-frame clones only, minus some. The data contain tens of thousands of clones, 80% of them singletons. Specimen: peripheral blood mononuclear cells (PBMCs), collected before the fourth cycle of nivolumab. The origin of the receptors is a human donor with classical Hodgkin lymphoma.

In this sample, this clone turned up once. The chain recombines TRBV9 with TRBJ2-5; TRBD2 matches 8 bases. Germline V CDR1 and CDR2: SGDLS, YYNGEE. J was trimmed by 4 bases and V by 4 bases; bases with no gene match: 9. There are 15 residues in the CDR3. The CDR3 is CASSRLGLDSETQYF. The CDR3 DNA reads TGTGCCAGCAGCAGACTGGGACTAGATTCAGAGACCCAGTACTTC.

This sequence joins TRBV9 and TRBJ2-7, with 7 bases aligning to TRBD1. Germline V gives CDR1 SGDLS, CDR2 YYNGEE. V shed 3 bases and J 2 bases; nucleotides not matched to a gene: 11. CDR3 length: 16 residues. CDR3 bases: TGTGCCAGCAGCGACACCGGGACAGCACCCACCTACGAGCAGTACTTC. Its protein is CASSDTGTAPTYEQYF.

The V and J genes are TRBV19 and TRBJ2-5, with TRBD2 as a possible D gene (5 bases). Germline loops: CDR1 LNHDA, CDR2 SQIVND (reference sequence). This CDR3 is 13 amino acids long. V shed 5 bases and J shed 7 bases, with 14 bases lying between them. CDR3 loop: CASSPVLEGTQYF. Written as DNA, the CDR3 is TGTGCCAGTAGTCCAGTCCTCGAGGGGACCCAGTACTTC.

The chain recombines TRBV27 with TRBJ1-4, with D tentatively TRBD1 (5 bases). There are 16 residues in the CDR3. The germline V and J ends were trimmed by 6 bases and 0 bases, with 14 bases remaining between them. The germline CDR1 and CDR2 sequences are MNHEY and SMNVEV (reference sequence). CDR3 DNA sequence: TGTGCCAGCAGGGGGGTTGAGGCCACAACTAATGAAAAACTGTTTTTT. Its protein product is CASRGVEATTNEKLFF.

V gene TRBV6-6 combines with J gene TRBJ2-5; TRBD2 is a possible D gene (6 bases). Trimming stripped 5 bases from V and 4 bases from J, with 11 bases between. CDR1 and CDR2 (germline): MNHNY, SVGAGI (reference sequence). The length of the CDR3 is 13 residues. The CDR3 spells CASSGPGLETQYF. As DNA, the CDR3 is TGTGCCAGCAGTGGACCGGGACTAGAGACCCAGTACTTC.

The rearrangement joins TRBV5-1 to TRBJ2-5, with 9 bases aligning to TRBD1. CDR3 length equals 15 residues. Per the germline V gene, CDR1 is SGHRS and CDR2 is YFSETQ. J gave up 5 bases and V 4 bases, and 9 bases lay outside the gene matches. CDR3 in DNA: TGCGCCAGCAGCCGCACAGGGGGCTACGTGGAGACCCAGTACTTC. Encoded protein: CASSRTGGYVETQYF.

V and J are TRBV5-1 and TRBJ2-7; 12 bases match TRBD2. The germline V gene encodes CDR1 SGHRS and CDR2 YFSETQ. The CDR3 length is 16 residues. J was trimmed by 2 bases and V by 3 bases; bases with no gene match: 6. The CDR3 sequence: CASSSGLAGSAYEQYF. DNA for the CDR3: TGCGCCAGCAGCTCCGGACTAGCGGGGAGCGCCTACGAGCAGTACTTC.

In DNA form, the CDR3 reads TGTGCCAGCAGCGTAGAAGGTAGAGGGGGAGATACGCAGTATTTT. Protein sequence: CASSVEGRGGDTQYF. The V gene is TRBV9, the J gene TRBJ2-3; perhaps TRBD1 as D (6 bases). Germline-derived CDR1 and CDR2 are SGDLS and YYNGEE. V gave up 0 bases and J gave up 5 bases, with 13 bases separating them. The length of the CDR3 is 15 residues.

The chain uses TRBV7-2 and TRBJ2-1, with TRBD2 identical over 8 bases. V was pared by 8 bases and J by 7 bases, with 22 bases of the junction left unmatched. Per germline, CDR1 SGHTA and CDR2 FQGNSA. The CDR3 is 18 amino acids. The CDR3 spells CASLEAFKTGGTRNEQFF. CDR3 nucleotides: TGTGCCAGCCTCGAAGCGTTCAAGACGGGAGGGACAAGAAATGAGCAGTTCTTC. The full variable domain, with the rest looked up from reference TRBV7-2 and TRBJ2-1, is GAGVSQSPSNKVTEKGKDVELRCDPISGHTALYWYRQSLGQGLEFLIYFQGNSAPDKSGLPSDRFSAERTGGSVSTLTIQRTQQEDSAVYLCASLEAFKTGGTRNEQFFGPGTRLTVL.

This sequence joins TRBV7-9 and TRBJ2-1, with TRBD1 matching 8 bases. This CDR3 comprises 16 residues. J was trimmed by 6 bases and V by 7 bases; bases with no gene match: 14. CDR1 and CDR2 (germline): SEHNR, FQNEAQ (reference sequence). CDR3 DNA: TGTGCCAGCACCGTCTCTAGGACAGGGAATGCCAATGAGCAGTTCTTC. Translated, it gives CASTVSRTGNANEQFF.

This chain connects TRBV5-1 to TRBJ2-7; tentatively, D is TRBD2 (5 bases). V was clipped by 4 bases and J by 3 bases, with 11 bases between them. The CDR3 has 13 amino acids. Germline values: CDR1 SGHRS, CDR2 YFSETQ. DNA for the CDR3: TGCGCCAGCAGCCCGGAGGTTTACTACGAGCAGTACTTC. Its protein is CASSPEVYYEQYF.

The V call is TRBV5-1, the J call TRBJ1-2; D remains unclear. The V gene lost 0 bases and the J gene lost 0 bases, with 6 bases spanning the gap. CDR3 size: 14 residues. Germline V gene data show CDR1 as SGHRS and CDR2 as YFSETQ. The CDR3 spells CASSLETPNYGYTF. CDR3 in DNA: TGCGCCAGCAGCTTGGAGACACCTAACTATGGCTACACCTTC.

The rearrangement joins TRBV18 to TRBJ1-3; D gene ambiguous. This CDR3 contains 14 residues. V gave up 6 bases and J gave up 0 bases, with 9 bases separating them. CDR1 and CDR2 (germline): KGHSH, LQKENI. The CDR3 DNA sequence: TGTGCCAGCTCGCCAGAGAGCTCTGGAAACACCATATATTTT. Translation: CASSPESSGNTIYF. Full variable domain (missing parts from reference TRBV18 and TRBJ1-3): NAGVMQNPRHLVRRRGQEARLRCSPMKGHSHVYWYRQLPEEGLKFMVYLQKENIIDESGMPKERFSAEFPKEGPSILRIQQVVRGDSAAYFCASSPESSGNTIYFGEGSWLTVV.

This chain uses TRBV5-1 with TRBJ1-4; D is ambiguous. V was trimmed by 2 bases and J by 4 bases, leaving 12 bases between them. The CDR3 totals 15 residues. Germline V gene sequence: CDR1 SGHRS, CDR2 YFSETQ. The CDR3: CASSLGGSYNEKLFF. Here the CDR3 DNA reads TGCGCCAGCAGCTTAGGCGGGTCTTATAATGAAAAACTGTTTTTT.

V usage is TRBV14 and J usage is TRBJ2-1; 11 bases are a match to TRBD1. Germline CDR1 SGHDN, CDR2 FVKESK. The V and J ends lost 3 bases and 2 bases, in that order; junction bases with no gene match: 9. There are 18 residues in the CDR3. Here the CDR3 reads CASSQDRGLLAAYNEQFF. In DNA, the CDR3 is TGTGCCAGCAGCCAGGACAGGGGGCTACTAGCGGCCTACAATGAGCAGTTCTTC.

The V and J genes are TRBV9 and TRBJ1-5, with D tentatively TRBD1 (5 bases). This CDR3 is built from 13 residues. The germline V gene encodes CDR1 SGDLS and CDR2 YYNGEE. With 0 bases removed from V and 6 bases from J, the gap between germline ends came to 7 bases. CDR3 sequence reads: CASSVAQGQPQHF. CDR3 nucleotides: TGTGCCAGCAGCGTAGCCCAGGGTCAGCCCCAGCATTTT. Full variable domain (rest looked up from reference TRBV9 and TRBJ1-5): DSGVTQTPKHLITATGQRVTLRCSPRSGDLSVYWYQQSLDQGLQFLIQYYNGEERAKGNILERFSAQQFPDLHSELNLSSLELGDSALYFCASSVAQGQPQHFGDGTRLSIL.

This clone has just a few counts. The V call is TRBV11-3, the J call TRBJ2-5; the D is unclear. Germline assignment: CDR1 SGHNT and CDR2 YENEEA. With 5 bases removed from V and 2 bases from J, the gap between germline ends came to 15 bases. This CDR3 comprises 15 residues. Written as DNA, the CDR3 is TGTGCCAGCAGCGCTGTGGCAGGTCCTCAAGAGACCCAGTACTTC. Translating gives CASSAVAGPQETQYF.

The V and J genes are TRBV5-1 and TRBJ2-5, with D unresolved. Between the trimmed V and J ends, which lost 0 bases and 7 bases, there was a span of 13 bases. There are 14 residues in the CDR3. CDR1 is SGHRS, CDR2 YFSETQ, per germline. Here the CDR3 reads CASSLDVSQATQYF. The CDR3 DNA is TGCGCCAGCAGCTTGGACGTCAGCCAGGCGACCCAGTACTTC. Complete variable domain (other parts from reference TRBV5-1 and TRBJ2-5): KAGVTQTPRYLIKTRGQQVTLSCSPISGHRSVSWYQQTPGQGLQFLFEYFSETQRNKGNFPGRFSGRQFSNSRSEMNVSTLELGDSALYLCASSLDVSQATQYFGPGTRLLVL.